The 22 T cell receptor beta chains given below trace back to one sample, sequenced in a study of vaccination effects on CD4 cells after COVID-19. These TCRs' antigens remain unknown. The assay was immunoSEQ multiplex PCR, and TCRdb's table has in-frame clones only and misses some. The sample lists 55,000 to 80,000 clones, approximately 80% occurring once. In the ViraFEST assay, antigen-specific CD4+ clonotypes were identified by expansion after peptide-pool stimulation. It was after approximately 11 days of culture that CD4+ T cells were isolated. All vaccine recipients tested negative for nucleocapsid antibodies and had never contracted SARS-CoV-2 infection. Sequences were derived from CD4+ T cells from PBMCs cultured with SARS-CoV-2 spike peptides, sampled before COVID-19 vaccination. All receptors come from a human donor who received a COVID-19 vaccine.

The rearrangement uses TRBV6-6 and TRBJ1-1, with unresolved D. The ends were cut back, 0 bases at V and 1 base at J, with 6 bases in the middle. Germline CDR1 MNHNY, CDR2 SVGAGI (reference sequence). The CDR3 extends over 14 amino acids. For the CDR3, the DNA is TGTGCCAGCAGTTACTCGAAGGGGAACACTGAAGCTTTCTTT. Its translation is CASSYSKGNTEAFF.

The rearrangement links TRBV29-1 to TRBJ1-1; D is unclear. The CDR3 length is 13 residues. Trimming left V 2 bases short and J 0 bases short, with 7 bases between. The germline V gene encodes CDR1 SQVTM and CDR2 ANQGSEA. The CDR3 spells CSVEPQMNTEAFF. In DNA form, the CDR3 reads TGCAGCGTTGAACCACAGATGAACACTGAAGCTTTCTTT.

The CDR3 bases are TGTGCCAGCAGTTTGCGCCCCGGCAATCAGCCCCAGCATTTT. This encodes CASSLRPGNQPQHF. The chain carries TRBV27 and TRBJ1-5, with D unclear. This CDR3 comprises 14 residues. Germline loops: CDR1 MNHEY, CDR2 SMNVEV (reference sequence). The ends were cut back, 3 bases at V and 2 bases at J, with 8 bases in the middle.

Only a few counts were recorded for this clone. The chain links TRBV19 to TRBJ2-2; weak D call: TRBD1 (5 bases). In germline, CDR1 is LNHDA, CDR2 SQIVND (reference sequence). Trimming shortened V by 3 bases and J by 4 bases, and 12 bases separated the two germline ends. This CDR3 region has 15 residues. The CDR3 nucleotides are TGTGCCAGTAGTATCTTTGGACAAACCACCGGGGAGCTGTTTTTT. Protein product: CASSIFGQTTGELFF. Variable domain in full (rest from reference TRBV19 and TRBJ2-2): DGGITQSPKYLFRKEGQNVTLSCEQNLNHDAMYWYRQDPGQGLRLIYYSQIVNDFQKGDIAEGYSVSREKKESFPLTVTSAQKNPTAFYLCASSIFGQTTGELFFGEGSRLTVL.

The chain employs TRBV5-1 and TRBJ2-7; no definite D call. V lost 0 bases to trimming and J lost 3 bases, with 4 bases between them. The CDR3 sequence is 12 residues long. Germline CDR1 and CDR2: SGHRS and YFSETQ. CDR3 residues: CASSLEGYEQYV. The DNA for the CDR3 is TGCGCCAGCAGCTTGGAGGGCTACGAGCAGTACGTC.

This clone has a single count. This CDR3 is CASSWAETQYF. The CDR3 DNA follows: TGTGCCAGTAGTTGGGCGGAGACCCAGTACTTC. The chain joins TRBV19 to TRBJ2-5; D unclear. The CDR3 is 11 amino acids. Trimming stripped 5 bases from V and 5 bases from J, with 6 bases between. The germline V gene has CDR1 LNHDA and CDR2 SQIVND (reference sequence).

This rearrangement joins TRBV29-1 to TRBJ1-4; tentative D call: TRBD1 (5 bases). This CDR3 contains 14 residues. V gave up 7 bases and J gave up 8 bases, with 20 bases separating them. Germline V gene lookup returns CDR1 SQVTM and CDR2 ANQGSEA. CDR3 bases: TGCAGCGCCCAGACAAGAGGGGTGGAGGAAAAACTGTTTTTT. Translating gives CSAQTRGVEEKLFF. Combining the CDR3 with reference TRBV29-1 and TRBJ1-4 gives the whole variable domain SAVISQKPSRDICQRGTSLTIQCQVDSQVTMMFWYRQQPGQSLTLIATANQGSEATYESGFVIDKFPISRPNLTFSTLTVSNMSPEDSSIYLCSAQTRGVEEKLFFGSGTQLSVL.

V is TRBV5-1 and J is TRBJ2-1, with 11 bases matching TRBD2. Losses at the gene ends were 0 bases for V and 4 bases for J; bases not matched to a gene: 12. This CDR3 is 19 amino acids long. Per germline, CDR1 SGHRS and CDR2 YFSETQ. The CDR3 here is CASSLAFTSGGTRYNEQFF. CDR3 nucleotides: TGCGCCAGCAGCTTGGCCTTCACTAGCGGGGGAACTCGATACAATGAGCAGTTCTTC.

The DNA for the CDR3 is TGTGCCGCCGTGGCAGCAAGCACAGATACGCAGTATTTT. Its protein product is CAAVAASTDTQYF. This chain links TRBV27 with TRBJ2-3; D is unclear. This CDR3 contains 13 residues. Between the trimmed V and J ends, which lost 11 bases and 0 bases, there was a span of 12 bases. Germline V lookup: CDR1 MNHEY, CDR2 SMNVEV (reference sequence).

This clone was seen only once. The chain couples TRBV18 to TRBJ1-3, with D tentatively TRBD1 (5 bases). The V end was cut by 1 base, the J end by 0 bases, with 13 bases between. Germline V gene sequence: CDR1 KGHSH, CDR2 LQKENI. The CDR3 is 17 residues long. DNA of the CDR3: TGTGCCAGCTCACCACGAGGACATACCAGCTCTGGAAACACCATATATTTT. Its translation is CASSPRGHTSSGNTIYF.

The genes are TRBV28 and TRBJ2-5; maybe TRBD2 (6 bases). Deletions cut 5 bases from V and 7 bases from J, with 11 bases between. The CDR3 consists of 12 residues. Germline CDR1 and CDR2: MDHEN and SYDVKM. The CDR3: CASSLAEGTQYF. In nucleotides, the CDR3 is TGTGCCAGCAGTCTTGCGGAGGGGACCCAGTACTTC.

The J gene is TRBJ2-2, the V gene TRBV6-4, with 7 positions matching TRBD2. From germline, CDR1 is MRHNA and CDR2 SNTAGT. The CDR3 extends over 13 amino acids. The CDR3 DNA reads as TGTGCTTCGGGGGAGGGGCTCACCGGGGAGCTGTTTTTT. This gives the protein CASGEGLTGELFF.

The V call is TRBV25-1, the J call TRBJ1-5, with D possibly matching TRBD1 (6 bases). V was trimmed by 4 bases and J by 4 bases, leaving 11 bases between them. Looked up from germline, CDR1 is MGHDK and CDR2 is SYGVNS. The CDR3 runs 14 residues. This CDR3 is CASSATGLNQPQHF. In DNA form, the CDR3 reads TGTGCCAGCAGTGCAACAGGGTTGAATCAGCCCCAGCATTTT.

This chain links TRBV5-1 with TRBJ1-1; the D gene is possibly TRBD1 (5 bases). V lost 1 base, J lost 1 base, and 11 bases lay in between. CDR3 size: 15 residues. Per the germline V gene, CDR1 is SGHRS and CDR2 is YFSETQ. The CDR3 loop is CASSLRGDSNTEAFF. CDR3 DNA sequence: TGCGCCAGCAGCTTGCGTGGGGACTCGAACACTGAAGCTTTCTTT.

Written as DNA, the CDR3 is TGTGCCAGCAGCTTACGGGGCCCGGACACCTATGGCTACACCTTC. It yields the protein CASSLRGPDTYGYTF. This rearrangement joins TRBV7-9 to TRBJ1-2; perhaps TRBD1 as D (5 bases). Per germline, CDR1 SEHNR and CDR2 FQNEAQ (reference sequence). This CDR3 is 15 amino acids long. V was pared by 2 bases and J by 4 bases, with 14 bases between.

The gene calls are TRBV18 and TRBJ2-2; D not resolved. The CDR3 covers 14 residues. Germline CDR1 reads KGHSH; CDR2 reads LQKENI. Trimming took 3 bases from V and 2 from J, leaving 7 bases between them. CDR3 residues: CASSPLGNTGELFF. The CDR3, as DNA: TGTGCCAGCTCACCCCTCGGTAACACCGGGGAGCTGTTTTTT.

The chain is built from TRBV5-8 and TRBJ2-1; 7 bases align to TRBD2. Germline CDR1 and CDR2: SGHTS and YDEGEE. The CDR3 is 15 residues long. Losses at the gene ends were 4 bases for V and 7 bases for J; bases not matched to a gene: 11. The CDR3 here is CASSATGGGWNEQFF. The CDR3 DNA is TGTGCCAGCAGCGCGACGGGAGGTGGGTGGAATGAGCAGTTCTTC. Full variable domain (outside the CDR3, taken from reference TRBV5-8 and TRBJ2-1): EAGVTQSPTHLIKTRGQQATLRCSPISGHTSVYWYQQALGLGLQFLLWYDEGEERNRGNFPPRFSGRQFPNYSSELNVNALELEDSALYLCASSATGGGWNEQFFGPGTRLTVL.

This chain joins TRBV10-1 and TRBJ2-1; 7 nucleotides line up with TRBD1. CDR1 is WNHNN and CDR2 is SYGVQD in the germline V gene (reference sequence). The CDR3 has 14 amino acids. J gave up 7 bases and V 3 bases, and 6 bases lay outside the gene matches. CDR3 in DNA: TGCGCCAGCAGTGAAAGACAGGGTGGGAATGAGCAGTTCTTC. This encodes CASSERQGGNEQFF.

This clone occurred many times. This chain's CDR3 is CASRGQAGELFF. The CDR3 DNA reads TGCGCCAGCAGAGGACAGGCCGGGGAGCTGTTTTTT. The V and J genes are TRBV10-1 and TRBJ2-2; 7 positions agree with TRBD1. Germline V gives CDR1 WNHNN, CDR2 SYGVQD (reference sequence). Germline trimming cut 6 bases from V and 6 bases from J; bases unmatched to any gene: 1. The CDR3 consists of 12 residues.

The gene calls are TRBV4-1 and TRBJ2-7; TRBD1 agrees at 9 bases. CDR3 length equals 16 residues. CDR1 MGHRA and CDR2 YSYEKL come from the germline V gene. With 0 bases clipped from V and 2 bases from J, the junction kept 5 bases outside the gene matches. As DNA, the CDR3 is TGCGCCAGCAGCCAAGAGACAGGGGGAGTGACCTACGAGCAGTACGTC. This translates into CASSQETGGVTYEQYV.

V is TRBV5-1 and J is TRBJ2-5, with TRBD1 as a possible D gene (6 bases). Looked up from germline, CDR1 is SGHRS and CDR2 is YFSETQ. V was clipped by 4 bases and J by 5 bases, with 18 bases between them. This CDR3 has 15 residues. The CDR3 loop is CASSGPSVGAETQYF. CDR3 nucleotide sequence: TGCGCCAGCAGCGGGCCTTCAGTGGGGGCGGAGACCCAGTACTTC.

This chain links TRBV7-8 with TRBJ2-7; possibly TRBD2 for D (6 bases). The ends were cut back, 0 bases at V and 3 bases at J, with 12 bases in the middle. The CDR3 contains 15 residues. Germline lookup yields CDR1 SGHVS and CDR2 FQNEAQ. CDR3: CASSLAPQDYYEQYV. The CDR3 DNA sequence: TGTGCCAGCAGCTTAGCGCCCCAGGACTACTACGAGCAGTACGTC.